This T cell receptor beta chain was recovered during a study of CD8+CD57+ T cells in acquired aplastic anemia. In the study overall: An average of roughly 3 ug of DNA was obtained from sorted CD4+ and CD8+ cells.

Patients chosen for sequencing had CD8+CD57+ cells that had expanded, as shown by flow cytometry. The study profiled TCR beta VDJ and CDR3 using genomic DNA as template. TCRdb passed the reads through MiXCR, listing each CDR3 protein once. The sample lists hundreds of thousands of distinct CDR3 sequences, approximately 50% occurring once. Trimming took 2 bases from V and 1 from J, leaving 13 bases between them. The CDR3 extends over 16 amino acids. CDR1 ENHRY and CDR2 SYGVKD come from the germline V gene. The origin of this receptor is a human donor with aplastic anemia. This rearrangement joins TRBV10-3 to TRBJ2-3; D is perhaps TRBD1 (5 bases). The material sequenced was sorted CD4+, CD8+, or CD8+CD57+ T cells (not recorded which) from PBMCs. The CDR3 loop reads CAISEVQGLGTDTQYF. The CDR3 region has the DNA TGTGCCATCAGTGAGGTTCAGGGATTGGGCACAGATACGCAGTATTTT.